The 22 T cell receptor beta chains below come from one sample, sequenced in a study of cytomegalovirus exposure and HLA in healthy donors. PCR employed 60 Vbeta and 13 Jbeta primers. Clones were read by immunoSEQ multiplex PCR, and TCRdb kept only the in-frame ones, dropping some. The repertoire holds about 180,000 clones, with almost 85% as singletons. The specimen sequenced was PBMCs. The source is a woman aged 45-65 years in good health and CMV-seronegative.

The rearrangement links TRBV5-1 to TRBJ2-5, with 8 bases that match TRBD2. Germline V gives CDR1 SGHRS, CDR2 YFSETQ. The CDR3 spans 15 residues. After removal of 4 bases from V and 2 bases from J, the junction contained 7 bases not matched to a gene. CDR3 in amino acids: CASSPGGRRQETQYF. In DNA form, the CDR3 reads TGCGCCAGCAGCCCTGGCGGGAGGCGACAAGAGACCCAGTACTTC.

The chain links TRBV4-2 to TRBJ1-5; the match to TRBD1 covers 7 bases. The CDR3 loop spans 15 amino acids. Germline V lookup: CDR1 LGHNA, CDR2 YNFKEQ. Unmatched junction bases numbered 4, after V lost 0 bases and J lost 5 bases. CDR3 protein: CASSQETGVYQPQHF. The CDR3, as DNA: TGTGCCAGCAGCCAAGAAACAGGGGTTTATCAGCCCCAGCATTTT.

This clone has more than one count but fewer than ten. This sequence joins TRBV27 and TRBJ2-1, with a weak D call TRBD2 (5 bases). Germline V CDR1 and CDR2: MNHEY, SMNVEV (reference sequence). V dropped 4 bases and J dropped 4 bases, with 11 bases sitting between them. The CDR3 is 14 residues long. CDR3 sequence (DNA): TGTGCCAGCAGTTATGGAACGGGGTACAATGAGCAGTTCTTC. Translation: CASSYGTGYNEQFF.

The chain recombines TRBV30 with TRBJ2-7; 7 nucleotides agree with TRBD1. Germline CDR1 is GTSNPN and CDR2 is SVGIG (reference sequence). There are 15 residues in the CDR3. V lost 1 base, J lost 3 bases, and 9 bases stayed unmatched. The CDR3, as DNA: TGTGCCTGGAGTGAGCACGGGACAGTTAGCTACGAGCAGTACTTC. This translates into CAWSEHGTVSYEQYF.

The chain recombines TRBV14 with TRBJ2-7, with TRBD1 matching 7 bases. The CDR3 contains 16 residues. Trimming cost V 1 base and J 2 bases; bases outside gene matches: 8. Germline values: CDR1 SGHDN, CDR2 FVKESK. The CDR3 nucleotides read TGTGCCAGCAGCCAAGCCCGTTTGACAGGGACCTACGAGCAGTACTTC. Amino acid sequence: CASSQARLTGTYEQYF.

The chain is built from TRBV7-9 and TRBJ1-2; 8 bases line up with TRBD1. This CDR3 contains 16 residues. Germline V gene data show CDR1 as SEHNR and CDR2 as FQNEAQ (reference sequence). V was clipped by 6 bases and J by 2 bases; unmatched bases: 11. CDR3 nucleotides: TGTGCCAGCAGACTTCCACTCCGGACAGGGAACTATGGCTACACCTTC. Translating it yields CASRLPLRTGNYGYTF.

The rearrangement uses TRBV30 and TRBJ2-3; perhaps TRBD2 as D (5 bases). Between the trimmed V and J ends, which lost 3 bases and 9 bases, there was a span of 13 bases. CDR1 and CDR2 from the germline V gene are GTSNPN and SVGIG (reference sequence). This CDR3 has 12 residues. This CDR3 reads CAWSPGITTQYF. As DNA, the CDR3 is TGTGCCTGGAGCCCCGGGATCACCACGCAGTATTTT.

This sequence joins TRBV27 and TRBJ2-7; 8 bases agree with TRBD1. J was trimmed by 2 bases and V by 3 bases; bases with no gene match: 0. This CDR3 region has 13 residues. The germline V gene has CDR1 MNHEY and CDR2 SMNVEV (reference sequence). This CDR3 is CASSLDRAYEQYF. The CDR3 nucleotides read TGTGCCAGCAGTTTGGACAGGGCCTACGAGCAGTACTTC.

The chain carries TRBV7-2 and TRBJ1-1; the D is unclear. V shed 3 bases and J shed 0 bases, with 5 bases lying between them. The length of the CDR3 is 13 residues. Germline CDR1 is SGHTA and CDR2 is FQGNSA. As DNA, the CDR3 is TGTGCCAGCAGCTTTACAGTGAACACTGAAGCTTTCTTT. Its translation: CASSFTVNTEAFF.

This chain uses TRBV27 with TRBJ2-3, with D possibly matching TRBD1 (5 bases). V was shortened by 5 bases and J by 4 bases, with 16 bases between the two germline ends. This CDR3 is 15 amino acids long. Germline CDR1 MNHEY, CDR2 SMNVEV (reference sequence). CDR3 amino acids: CASSPRVVGPDTQYF. The CDR3 DNA follows: TGTGCCAGCAGTCCCAGGGTAGTGGGTCCAGATACGCAGTATTTT.

The chain has TRBV5-4 and TRBJ1-2, with D perhaps TRBD1 (5 bases). Germline lookup yields CDR1 SGHNT and CDR2 YYREEE (reference sequence). V was pared by 4 bases and J by 3 bases, with 16 bases between. This CDR3 is built from 15 residues. The CDR3 spells CASSVQGAGDYGYTF. The CDR3, as DNA: TGTGCCAGCAGCGTCCAAGGTGCGGGGGACTATGGCTACACCTTC.

This chain links TRBV7-9 with TRBJ1-4; TRBD1 agrees at 7 bases. CDR3 length: 16 amino acids. The germline CDR1 and CDR2 sequences are SEHNR and FQNEAQ (reference sequence). V shed 1 base, J shed 0 bases, and the junction held 2 bases outside the gene matches. CDR3 bases: TGTGCCAGCAGCTTAGTAACAGGGGCAACTAATGAAAAACTGTTTTTT. It codes for CASSLVTGATNEKLFF.

There are a few counts of this clone. The rearrangement links TRBV7-3 to TRBJ2-5, with D possibly TRBD2 on 6 matching bases. The CDR3 extends over 13 amino acids. V was cut by 5 bases and J by 5 bases, with 12 bases left in between. CDR1 is SGHTA and CDR2 is FQGTGA in the germline V gene. CDR3 loop: CASSPGRGETQYF. CDR3 DNA sequence: TGTGCCAGCAGCCCCGGACGGGGGGAGACCCAGTACTTC.

This chain links TRBV29-1 with TRBJ2-7; 8 bases agree with TRBD1. Germline V gene lookup returns CDR1 SQVTM and CDR2 ANQGSEA. V trimming: 7 bases; J trimming: 1 base; junction bases outside the gene matches: 9. CDR3 length: 14 residues. The CDR3 DNA reads as TGCAGCGACCCCGTACAGGGGGAATCCTACGAGCAGTACTTC. Protein product: CSDPVQGESYEQYF.

This clone was counted only a few times. V gene TRBV28 combines with J gene TRBJ2-7; maybe TRBD2 (7 bases). The length of the CDR3 is 15 residues. Trimming removed 5 bases from V and 1 base from J, with 15 bases in between. Germline V gives CDR1 MDHEN, CDR2 SYDVKM. The CDR3 DNA sequence: TGTGCCAGCAGTCCCGCGGGGGCAGGGTCCTACGAGCAGTACTTC. This encodes CASSPAGAGSYEQYF.

The chain combines TRBV7-8 with TRBJ2-5; 12 bases are shared with TRBD2. The end of the DNA is better explained by TRBJ2-7, so the J call may be wrong. Germline assignment: CDR1 SGHVS and CDR2 FQNEAQ. The CDR3 has 16 residues. The CDR3: CASSLQGLAGSYEQYF. CDR3 DNA sequence: TGTGCCAGCAGCTTACAAGGACTAGCGGGGAGTTACGAGCAGTACTTC.

The genes are TRBV6-1 and TRBJ1-2; a weak D match, TRBD1 (6 bases). Germline values: CDR1 MNHNS, CDR2 SASEGT. CDR3 length equals 14 residues. Deletions cut 11 bases from V and 7 bases from J, with 23 bases between. The CDR3 protein is CAGERLQGSLGYTF. The CDR3 DNA reads TGTGCCGGCGAGAGACTACAGGGCTCCCTTGGCTACACCTTC.

Details on this clone: Mismatch with germline at one junction end may stem from a read error. V gene TRBV9 combines with J gene TRBJ2-1; D possibly corresponds to TRBD2 (6 bases). The CDR3 sequence is 11 residues long. The germline gives CDR1 SGDLS, CDR2 YYNGEE. The CDR3 nucleotides read TGTGCCAGCAGCGTAGGGAGGGAGCTGTTCTTC. Translated: CASSVGRELFF.

This sequence joins TRBV7-3 and TRBJ1-1; D gene unclear. Germline loops: CDR1 SGHTA, CDR2 FQGTGA. The CDR3 loop spans 14 amino acids. V was trimmed by 1 base and J by 1 base, leaving 7 bases between them. Here the CDR3 reads CASSLNTKNTEAFF. Written as DNA, the CDR3 is TGTGCCAGCAGCTTAAACACCAAGAACACTGAAGCTTTCTTT.

This clone was seen only once. This chain joins TRBV4-3 and TRBJ2-3; 12 bases match TRBD2. Germline values: CDR1 LGHNA, CDR2 YSLEER. This CDR3 contains 16 residues. V dropped 4 bases and J dropped 1; count of bases not matched to a gene: 3. As DNA, the CDR3 is TGCGCCAGCAGCCCCCGACTAGCGGGGGGCACAGATACGCAGTATTTT. It yields the protein CASSPRLAGGTDTQYF.

The chain combines TRBV28 with TRBJ2-5, with no clear D. Germline V gene sequence: CDR1 MDHEN, CDR2 SYDVKM. The CDR3 consists of 13 residues. V was shortened by 3 bases and J by 5 bases, with 10 bases between the two germline ends. DNA of the CDR3: TGTGCCAGCAGTTTTTCGGTCGTTGAGACCCAGTACTTC. Protein: CASSFSVVETQYF.

This sequence joins TRBV28 and TRBJ2-3; 8 nucleotides align to TRBD2. V shed 5 bases, J shed 0 bases, and the junction held 7 bases outside the gene matches. This CDR3 spans 16 amino acids. The germline gives CDR1 MDHEN, CDR2 SYDVKM. CDR3 in amino acids: CASSPILAESTDTQYF. The DNA of the CDR3 is TGTGCCAGCAGTCCCATACTAGCGGAGAGCACAGATACGCAGTATTTT.